The 9 T cell receptor beta chains below were found in one sample sequenced in a study of regulatory T cells in long-lasting Graves disease. Time point: newly diagnosed GD, antithyroid drugs for less than 3 months. Generation of the TCR library employed RNA extracted from PBMCs. Relying on iRepertoire HTBI primers and Arm-PCR of CDR3 regions, the team built TCR beta libraries. TCRdb ran MiXCR on the multiplex PCR reads and lists one entry per CDR3 protein. The repertoire has roughly 220,000 distinct CDR3 sequences, 15% to 20% of them found once; the top ten carry around 21%. The sequencing here drew on peripheral blood mononuclear cells (PBMCs), taken at new diagnosis, from a patient treated with antithyroid drugs. These receptors all come from a female donor with Graves disease.

As for this clonotype: A far larger clone lies a single base away; this is likely a read error. The chain carries TRBV20-1 and TRBJ2-1; perhaps D is TRBD1 or TRBD2 (5 bases each). The better agreement between TRBJ2-5 and the DNA end casts doubt on the J call. From germline, CDR1 is DFQATT and CDR2 SNEGSKA (reference sequence). This CDR3 is built from 14 residues. The DNA for the CDR3 is TGCAGTGCTAGAGATGGGACGACCCAAGAGACCCAGTACTTC. This gives the protein CSARDGTTQETQYF.

V and J are TRBV7-9 and TRBJ2-2; 12 positions match TRBD2. The CDR3 is 16 amino acids. Germline CDR1 SEHNR, CDR2 FQNEAQ (reference sequence). V trimming: 5 bases; J trimming: 6 bases; junction bases outside the gene matches: 7. The CDR3 DNA sequence: TGTGCCAGCAGCCCGACTAGCGGGAGTTTCGCCGGGGAGCTGTTTTTT. This encodes CASSPTSGSFAGELFF.

This clonotype was counted many times. The chain joins TRBV30 to TRBJ1-1, with D possibly matching TRBD1 (6 bases). The V end lost 3 bases, the J end lost 1 base, and 12 bases lay between the germline ends. This CDR3 comprises 14 residues. Germline assignment: CDR1 GTSNPN and CDR2 SVGIG (reference sequence). CDR3 loop: CAWRAGTTNTEAFF. CDR3 nucleotide sequence: TGTGCCTGGAGAGCCGGGACAACGAACACTGAAGCTTTCTTT.

This clonotype has only a few counts. V usage is TRBV4-2 and J usage is TRBJ2-1; the D gene is possibly TRBD2 (6 bases). The V end lost 0 bases, the J end lost 6 bases, and 15 bases lay between the germline ends. Germline CDR1 is LGHNA and CDR2 is YNFKEQ. The CDR3 consists of 16 residues. In nucleotides, the CDR3 is TGTGCCAGCAGCCAAGATGTTGGGAGGTCTGGCAATGAGCAGTTCTTC. This sequence encodes CASSQDVGRSGNEQFF.

Many counts were recorded for this clonotype. V is TRBV2 and J is TRBJ1-4; 7 nucleotides agree with TRBD1. The CDR3 runs 16 residues. The germline CDR1 and CDR2 sequences are SNHLY and FYNNEI. Unmatched junction bases numbered 11, after V lost 2 bases and J lost 8 bases. This CDR3 is CASSEFGGTEGEKLFF. The CDR3 nucleotides are TGTGCCAGCAGTGAATTCGGAGGGACAGAAGGAGAAAAACTGTTTTTT. The full variable domain, its missing parts supplied by reference TRBV2 and TRBJ1-4, is EPEVTQTPSHQVTQMGQEVILRCVPISNHLYFYWYRQILGQKVEFLVSFYNNEISEKSEIFDDQFSVERPDGSNFTLKIRSTKLEDSAMYFCASSEFGGTEGEKLFFGSGTQLSVL.

On this clonotype: Given a far larger clone just one base away, this is likely a sequencing read error. The genes are TRBV27 and TRBJ2-5; the D gene is possibly TRBD2 (5 bases). Germline CDR1 MNHEY, CDR2 SMNVEV (reference sequence). This CDR3 spans 14 amino acids. The V and J ends lost 2 bases and 11 bases respectively, with 18 bases between them. The DNA for the CDR3 is TGTGCCAGCAGTTTAGGGTTCAGCGGCTATGAGCAGTACTTC. It encodes CASSLGFSGYEQYF.

The chain is built from TRBV11-1 and TRBJ2-3; unclear D gene. The CDR3 is 15 amino acids. V gave up 4 bases and J gave up 3 bases, with 14 bases separating them. The germline CDR1 and CDR2 sequences are SGHAT and FQDESV (reference sequence). CDR3 sequence reads: CASSSSTVRTDTQYF. In DNA, the CDR3 is TGTGCCAGCAGCTCCTCGACCGTGAGGACAGATACGCAGTATTTT.

This clonotype was picked up many times. The chain couples TRBV19 to TRBJ2-5; no reliable D call. V shed 1 base and J shed 2 bases, with 8 bases lying between them. Germline V gives CDR1 LNHDA, CDR2 SQIVND (reference sequence). The CDR3 is 14 amino acids. In DNA form, the CDR3 reads TGTGCCAGTAGTATAGGACCGCTACAAGAGACCCAGTACTTC. Translated, it gives CASSIGPLQETQYF.

This clonotype was counted ten times or more. The J gene is TRBJ2-2, the V gene TRBV6-1, with 11 bases fitting TRBD2. Germline values: CDR1 MNHNS, CDR2 SASEGT. This CDR3 region has 20 residues. Trimming removed 5 bases from V and 3 bases from J; junction bases left unmatched: 17. The CDR3 spells CASSTHRGLAARYDTGELFF. The CDR3 region has the DNA TGTGCCAGCAGTACGCATCGGGGACTAGCGGCCCGGTATGACACCGGGGAGCTGTTTTTT.